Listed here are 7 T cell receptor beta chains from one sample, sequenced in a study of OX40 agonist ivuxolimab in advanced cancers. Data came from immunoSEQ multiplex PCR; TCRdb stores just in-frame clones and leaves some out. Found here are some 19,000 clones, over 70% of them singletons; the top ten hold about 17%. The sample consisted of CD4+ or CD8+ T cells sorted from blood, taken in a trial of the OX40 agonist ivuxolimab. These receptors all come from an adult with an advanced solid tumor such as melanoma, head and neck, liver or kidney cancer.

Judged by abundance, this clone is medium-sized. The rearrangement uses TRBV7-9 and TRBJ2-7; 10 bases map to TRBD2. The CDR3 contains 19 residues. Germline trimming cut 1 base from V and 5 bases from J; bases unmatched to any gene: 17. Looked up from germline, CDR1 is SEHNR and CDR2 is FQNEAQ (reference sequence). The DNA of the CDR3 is TGTGCCAGCAGCTTAGGAATACTAGCGGGAAGTTCACGTTCTCACGAGCAGTACTTC. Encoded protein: CASSLGILAGSSRSHEQYF.

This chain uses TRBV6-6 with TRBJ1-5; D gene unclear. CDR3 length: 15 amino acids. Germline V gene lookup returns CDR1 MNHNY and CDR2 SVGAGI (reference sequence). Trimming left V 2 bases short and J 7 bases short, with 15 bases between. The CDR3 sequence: CASSYDPLGGQPQHF. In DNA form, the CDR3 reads TGTGCCAGCAGTTACGATCCTTTGGGAGGCCAGCCCCAGCATTTT.

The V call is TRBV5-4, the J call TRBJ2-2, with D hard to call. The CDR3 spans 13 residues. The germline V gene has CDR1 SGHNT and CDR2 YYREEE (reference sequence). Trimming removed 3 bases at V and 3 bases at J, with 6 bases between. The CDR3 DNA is TGTGCCAGCAGCTGGTACGACACCGGGGAGCTGTTTTTT. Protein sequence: CASSWYDTGELFF.

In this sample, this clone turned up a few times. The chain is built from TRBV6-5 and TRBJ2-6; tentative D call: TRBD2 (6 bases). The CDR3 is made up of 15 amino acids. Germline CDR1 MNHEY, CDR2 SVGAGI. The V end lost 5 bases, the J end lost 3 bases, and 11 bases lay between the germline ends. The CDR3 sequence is CASSPGTLGANVLTF. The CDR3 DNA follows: TGTGCCAGCAGTCCGGGGACTCTTGGGGCCAACGTCCTGACTTTC.

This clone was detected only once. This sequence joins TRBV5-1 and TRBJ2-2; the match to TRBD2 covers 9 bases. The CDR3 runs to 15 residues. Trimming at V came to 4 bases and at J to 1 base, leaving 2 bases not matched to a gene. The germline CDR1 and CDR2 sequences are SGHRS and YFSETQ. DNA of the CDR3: TGCGCCAGCAGCATTAGCGGGGGGAACACCGGGGAGCTGTTTTTT. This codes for CASSISGGNTGELFF.

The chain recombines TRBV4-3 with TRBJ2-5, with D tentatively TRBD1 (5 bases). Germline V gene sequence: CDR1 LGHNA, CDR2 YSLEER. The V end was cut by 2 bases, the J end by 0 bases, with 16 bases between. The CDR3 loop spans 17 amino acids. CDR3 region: CASSQRQGSLYQETQYF. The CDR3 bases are TGCGCCAGCAGCCAACGGCAGGGTTCCTTGTACCAAGAGACCCAGTACTTC.

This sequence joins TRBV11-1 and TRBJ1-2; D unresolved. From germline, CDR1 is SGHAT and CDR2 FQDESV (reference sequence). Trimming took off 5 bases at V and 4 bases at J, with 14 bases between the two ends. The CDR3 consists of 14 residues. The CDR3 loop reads CASSQDGDIYGYTF. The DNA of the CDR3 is TGTGCCAGCAGCCAAGATGGCGACATCTATGGCTACACCTTC.